The 12 T cell receptor beta chains below were found in one sample sequenced in a study of Ad26.COV2.S vaccination and SARS-CoV-2 variants. Regarding treatment: roughly 19 received Ad26.COV2.S at low or high dose, single or two shots; about 5 received placebo; per-sample allocation not given. Samples came from day 63 after the first vaccine or placebo injection. Only in-frame clones appear in the TCRdb table, and some are missing; sequencing was by immunoSEQ multiplex PCR. This sample has hundreds of thousands of clones, with 75% to 90% found just once. The source was peripheral blood, collected in a trial of Ad26.COV2.S vaccine versus placebo. These receptor sequences come from a person aged 18-60 years who received the Ad26.COV2.S COVID-19 vaccine or a placebo.

The chain carries TRBV6-5 and TRBJ2-1, with 7 bases aligning to TRBD2. CDR3 length: 15 residues. The trim removed 2 bases at V and 4 bases at J, leaving 5 bases unmatched. CDR1 and CDR2 from the germline V gene are MNHEY and SVGAGI. In nucleotides, the CDR3 is TGTGCCAGCAGTTACACTAACGGGGGGTACAATGAGCAGTTCTTC. It is translated as CASSYTNGGYNEQFF.

This sequence joins TRBV6-2 or TRBV6-3 and TRBJ1-1, with TRBD1 as a possible D gene (5 bases). V was pared by 2 bases and J by 12 bases, with 25 bases between. The germline gives CDR1 MNHEY, CDR2 SVGEGT. This CDR3 is built from 16 residues. CDR3 sequence: CASSYAPGPGGGPSFF. The CDR3 region has the DNA TGTGCCAGCAGTTACGCCCCTGGACCCGGGGGAGGGCCGTCTTTCTTT.

V usage is TRBV10-3 and J usage is TRBJ2-3, with 8 nucleotides matching TRBD1. CDR1 is ENHRY, CDR2 SYGVKD, per germline. J was trimmed by 2 bases and V by 8 bases; bases with no gene match: 9. CDR3 length: 15 residues. The CDR3 protein is CAISDETGATDTQYF. For the CDR3, the DNA is TGTGCCATCTCGGATGAGACAGGGGCCACAGATACGCAGTATTTT.

The rearrangement joins TRBV4-1 to TRBJ1-2, with D possibly being TRBD1 (5 bases). CDR3 size: 13 residues. Trimming cost V 0 bases and J 5 bases, with 7 bases left between them. Germline CDR1 reads MGHRA; CDR2 reads YSYEKL. The CDR3 sequence is CASSQDRGYGYTF. The CDR3 DNA is TGCGCCAGCAGCCAAGATAGGGGATATGGCTACACCTTC.

The J gene is TRBJ1-6, the V gene TRBV5-1; D perhaps matches TRBD1 (6 bases). Germline V gives CDR1 SGHRS, CDR2 YFSETQ. V was trimmed by 2 bases and J by 13 bases, leaving 16 bases between them. CDR3 size: 14 residues. This CDR3 reads CASSLKDSNGPLHF. The CDR3 region has the DNA TGCGCCAGCAGCTTAAAGGACAGCAACGGGCCCCTCCACTTT. The full variable domain, completed using reference TRBV5-1 and TRBJ1-6, is KAGVTQTPRYLIKTRGQQVTLSCSPISGHRSVSWYQQTPGQGLQFLFEYFSETQRNKGNFPGRFSGRQFSNSRSEMNVSTLELGDSALYLCASSLKDSNGPLHFGNGTRLTVT.

The V gene is TRBV9, the J gene TRBJ1-1; D unclear. Trimming stripped 4 bases from V and 13 bases from J, with 23 bases between. The CDR3 extends over 14 amino acids. Per the germline V gene, CDR1 is SGDLS and CDR2 is YYNGEE. The DNA for the CDR3 is TGTGCCAGCAGCCCACCCGGGCTTGTCAGTCGTGATTTCTTT. Amino acids: CASSPPGLVSRDFF. The whole variable domain, filled in from reference TRBV9 and TRBJ1-1, reads DSGVTQTPKHLITATGQRVTLRCSPRSGDLSVYWYQQSLDQGLQFLIQYYNGEERAKGNILERFSAQQFPDLHSELNLSSLELGDSALYFCASSPPGLVSRDFFGQGTRLTVV.

This chain joins TRBV28 and TRBJ1-2; D not certain. Germline values: CDR1 MDHEN, CDR2 SYDVKM. There are 11 residues in the CDR3. V was trimmed by 6 bases and J by 7 bases, leaving 9 bases between them. CDR3 sequence (DNA): TGTGCCAGCAGAGGTGGGGTTGGCTACACCTTC. Encoded protein: CASRGGVGYTF.

This clone was seen once. The chain recombines TRBV7-2 with TRBJ1-2; D unresolved. The germline gives CDR1 SGHTA, CDR2 FQGNSA. Trimming left V 2 bases short and J 4 bases short, with 11 bases between. CDR3 length equals 14 residues. The CDR3, as DNA: TGTGCCAGCAGCTTAAACGACTGGCTCTATGGCTACACCTTC. Encoded protein: CASSLNDWLYGYTF.

Ten or more counts support this clone. The V gene is TRBV28, the J gene TRBJ1-3, with a tentative D call TRBD1 (5 bases). There are 15 residues in the CDR3. The ends were cut back, 0 bases at V and 0 bases at J, with 6 bases in the middle. CDR1 MDHEN and CDR2 SYDVKM come from the germline V gene. CDR3 nucleotide sequence: TGTGCCAGCAGTTTATGGGACAACTCTGGAAACACCATATATTTT. Its translation: CASSLWDNSGNTIYF.

J is TRBJ2-1 and V is TRBV3-1 (or the pseudogene TRBV3-2); perhaps TRBD2 as D (6 bases). CDR1 and CDR2 (germline): LGHDT, YNNKEL (reference sequence). The CDR3 loop spans 19 amino acids. Trimming shortened V by 1 base and J by 1 base, and 20 bases separated the two germline ends. CDR3 sequence reads: CASSQGVSGGPPSYNEQFF. In nucleotides, the CDR3 is TGTGCCAGCAGCCAAGGGGTTAGCGGAGGGCCCCCGTCCTACAATGAGCAGTTCTTC.

This CDR3 is CASSRLRGRNEKLFF. The CDR3 bases are TGTGCCAGTAGCCGATTAAGGGGTCGTAATGAAAAACTGTTTTTT. J is TRBJ1-4 and V is TRBV19, with a weak D call TRBD1 (5 bases). Trimming removed 6 bases from V and 4 bases from J, with 15 bases in between. The CDR3 consists of 15 residues. Germline CDR1 is LNHDA and CDR2 is SQIVND (reference sequence).

The V gene is TRBV6-1, the J gene TRBJ2-7; 7 positions agree with TRBD1. V dropped 3 bases and J dropped 4; count of bases not matched to a gene: 6. This CDR3 region has 14 residues. Germline assignment: CDR1 MNHNS and CDR2 SASEGT. In DNA, the CDR3 is TGTGCCAGCAGTGAGCCCCGGGACAGATACGAGCAGTACGTC. It codes for CASSEPRDRYEQYV.